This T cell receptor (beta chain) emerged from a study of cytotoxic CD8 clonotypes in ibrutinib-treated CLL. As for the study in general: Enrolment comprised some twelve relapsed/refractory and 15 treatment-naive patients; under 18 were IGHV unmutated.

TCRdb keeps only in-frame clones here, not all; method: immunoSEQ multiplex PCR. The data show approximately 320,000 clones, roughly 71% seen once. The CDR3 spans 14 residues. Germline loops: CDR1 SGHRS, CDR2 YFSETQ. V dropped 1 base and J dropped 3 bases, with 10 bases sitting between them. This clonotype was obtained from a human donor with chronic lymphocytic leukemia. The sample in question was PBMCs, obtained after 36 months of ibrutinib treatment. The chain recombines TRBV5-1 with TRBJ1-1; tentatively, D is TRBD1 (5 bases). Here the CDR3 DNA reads TGCGCCAGCAGCTTGCAGGGAGGGGACACTGAAGCTTTCTTT. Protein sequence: CASSLQGGDTEAFF.